This T cell receptor (beta chain) was captured by sequencing in a study of T cells in localized non-small cell lung cancer. Generated by immunoSEQ multiplex PCR, the TCRdb table keeps only in-frame clones and is missing some. The sample includes 20,000 to 30,000 clones, 86% of them seen just once. Trimming stripped 0 bases from V and 1 base from J, with 2 bases between. The CDR3 totals 12 residues. Germline V CDR1 and CDR2: SQVTM, ANQGSEA. This sequence joins TRBV29-1 and TRBJ2-3; unclear D gene. Sequenced here: peripheral blood, sampled before any cancer treatment. The receptor's source is a female donor of 60 years or more with stage I lung adenocarcinoma. CDR3 nucleotides: TGCAGCGTTGAAGAGGGCACAGATACGCAGTATTTT. Protein sequence: CSVEEGTDTQYF.